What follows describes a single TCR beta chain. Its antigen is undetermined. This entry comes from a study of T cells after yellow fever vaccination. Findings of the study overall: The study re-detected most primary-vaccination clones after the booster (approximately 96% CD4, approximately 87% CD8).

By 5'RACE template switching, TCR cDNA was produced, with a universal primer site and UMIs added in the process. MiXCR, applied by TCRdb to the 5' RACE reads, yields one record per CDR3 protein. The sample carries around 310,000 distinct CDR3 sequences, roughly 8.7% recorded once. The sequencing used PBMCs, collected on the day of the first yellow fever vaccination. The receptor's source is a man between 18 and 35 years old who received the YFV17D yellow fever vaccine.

The chain's CDR3 is CASSPPHGGNTEAFF. The DNA for the CDR3 is TGTGCCAGCTCACCACCGCATGGGGGGAACACTGAAGCTTTCTTT. The chain recombines TRBV18 with TRBJ1-1; the D gene is possibly TRBD1 (5 bases). Deletions cut 0 bases from V and 1 base from J, with 9 bases between. There are 15 residues in the CDR3. CDR1 is KGHSH, CDR2 LQKENI, per germline. The complete variable domain, with remaining parts taken from reference TRBV18 and TRBJ1-1, reads NAGVMQNPRHLVRRRGQEARLRCSPMKGHSHVYWYRQLPEEGLKFMVYLQKENIIDESGMPKERFSAEFPKEGPSILRIQQVVRGDSAAYFCASSPPHGGNTEAFFGQGTRLTVV.